The 5 T cell receptor beta chains below were found in one sample sequenced in a study of PD-1 blockade in mismatch repair-deficient tumors (dated 2017 in TCRdb). The library was generated by the immunoSEQ multiplex PCR assay. TCRdb holds this immuneACCESS table with in-frame rearrangements only. Some clones are missing; in checked studies, unresolved V genes explain under half, and the rest has no known cause. The sample contains some 100,000 clones, under 90% of them found a single time. The top ten hold around 6.5% of the sample. Here the sequenced sample was peripheral blood, taken around 8 months after starting pembrolizumab. Every receptor here comes from an adult with mismatch repair-deficient cancer.

This chain links TRBV10-3 with TRBJ2-1; 8 positions agree with TRBD2. The V gene end was trimmed by 5 bases and the J gene end by 4 bases; junction bases not matched to a gene: 10. Looked up from germline, CDR1 is ENHRY and CDR2 is SYGVKD. The CDR3 has 16 residues. For the CDR3, the DNA is TGTGCCATCAGTAAGGCGGGACGGGAGGGTTACAATGAGCAGTTCTTC. Its protein is CAISKAGREGYNEQFF.

The chain joins TRBV27 to TRBJ2-1, with 8 bases that match TRBD2. Germline loops: CDR1 MNHEY, CDR2 SMNVEV (reference sequence). V trimming: 3 bases; J trimming: 7 bases; junction bases outside the gene matches: 11. The CDR3 runs to 16 residues. The CDR3 region is CASSFILAEGGNEQFF. The CDR3, as DNA: TGTGCCAGCAGTTTTATACTAGCGGAGGGAGGGAATGAGCAGTTCTTC.

This chain links TRBV6-6 with TRBJ1-1, with 7 bases matching TRBD1. Germline CDR1 and CDR2: MNHNY and SVGAGI (reference sequence). This CDR3 is 15 amino acids long. J gave up 5 bases and V 8 bases, and 14 bases lay outside the gene matches. CDR3 coding DNA: TGTGCCAGCCGGGGGCAGGGGGGGCGAGGGACTGAAGCTTTCTTT. It specifies CASRGQGGRGTEAFF.

The chain joins TRBV5-8 to TRBJ2-1; 9 nucleotides agree with TRBD2. The CDR3 covers 14 residues. The ends lost 6 bases at V and 10 bases at J; junction bases unmatched: 11. Looked up from germline, CDR1 is SGHTS and CDR2 is YDEGEE. CDR3 DNA sequence: TGTGCCAGCAATGTCTGGCGGGAGGGCGACGAGCAGTTCTTC. Its translation is CASNVWREGDEQFF.

The chain combines TRBV5-1 with TRBJ2-1; 9 bases line up with TRBD1. In germline, CDR1 is SGHRS, CDR2 YFSETQ. This CDR3 contains 19 residues. V dropped 2 bases and J dropped 4; count of bases not matched to a gene: 16. The CDR3: CASSFSPGQGEGPYNEQFF. CDR3 nucleotides: TGCGCCAGCAGCTTCTCTCCGGGACAGGGTGAGGGGCCTTACAATGAGCAGTTCTTC. The full variable domain, rest sourced from reference TRBV5-1 and TRBJ2-1, is KAGVTQTPRYLIKTRGQQVTLSCSPISGHRSVSWYQQTPGQGLQFLFEYFSETQRNKGNFPGRFSGRQFSNSRSEMNVSTLELGDSALYLCASSFSPGQGEGPYNEQFFGPGTRLTVL.